A selection of T cell receptor beta chains follows, all from one sample in a study of blood T cell repertoires in COVID-19. Method: immunoSEQ multiplex PCR; TCRdb's copy keeps in-frame clones and lacks some. The table shows 180,000 or so clones, with around 80% occurring only once. The specimen was peripheral blood. The receptors derive from a woman of 80 years or more with active or convalescent COVID-19. CDR3s include the opening cysteine and the closing phenylalanine or tryptophan. The D gene is left open where the match is weak. Clone sizes are given selectively: once, few, many, or a class where the clone is expanded.

V gene: TRBV7-9; clone size: -; J gene: TRBJ1-2; D gene: TRBD1; CDR3 protein: CAVQGGLEYGYTF; CDR3 DNA: TGTGCCGTCCAGGGGGGCTTGGAGTATGGCTACACCTTC
V gene: TRBV6-2/TRBV6-3; clone size: -; J gene: TRBJ1-4; D gene: -; CDR3 protein: CASSYSTRQASATNEKLFF; CDR3 DNA: TGTGCCAGCAGTTACTCGACCCGACAGGCCAGTGCAACTAATGAAAAACTGTTTTTT
V gene: TRBV2; clone size: -; J gene: TRBJ1-2; D gene: TRBD1; CDR3 protein: CASSEGQGTFYGYTF; CDR3 DNA: TGTGCCAGCAGTGAAGGACAGGGCACCTTCTATGGCTACACCTTC
V gene: TRBV19; clone size: -; J gene: TRBJ2-7; D gene: TRBD1; CDR3 protein: CASTTGTGTYEQYF; CDR3 DNA: TGTGCCAGTACGACCGGGACAGGGACCTACGAGCAGTACTTC
V gene: TRBV24-1; clone size: -; J gene: TRBJ2-5; D gene: TRBD1; CDR3 protein: CATSDFRTGNQETQYF; CDR3 DNA: TGTGCCACCAGTGATTTCCGGACAGGGAACCAAGAGACCCAGTACTTC
V gene: TRBV7-2; clone size: -; J gene: TRBJ2-1; D gene: -; CDR3 protein: CASSSLVKNEQFF; CDR3 DNA: TGTGCCAGCAGCTCTCTAGTTAAAAATGAGCAGTTCTTC
V gene: TRBV7-2; clone size: -; J gene: TRBJ2-7; D gene: TRBD1; CDR3 protein: CASSPDRALPYEQYF; CDR3 DNA: TGTGCCAGCAGCCCCGACAGGGCTCTCCCCTACGAGCAGTACTTC
V gene: TRBV27; clone size: -; J gene: TRBJ2-5; D gene: -; CDR3 protein: CASSWRGETIQETQYF; CDR3 DNA: TGTGCCAGCAGTTGGAGAGGAGAAACGATCCAAGAGACCCAGTACTTC
V gene: TRBV19; clone size: -; J gene: TRBJ2-3; D gene: TRBD2; CDR3 protein: CASSELAGGSTDTQYF; CDR3 DNA: TGTGCCAGTAGTGAACTAGCGGGGGGGAGCACAGATACGCAGTATTTT
V gene: TRBV7-9; clone size: -; J gene: TRBJ1-2; D gene: TRBD1; CDR3 protein: CASSFTGTGVYGYTF; CDR3 DNA: TGTGCCAGCAGCTTTACCGGGACAGGGGTTTATGGCTACACCTTC
V gene: TRBV5-1; clone size: -; J gene: TRBJ2-3; D gene: TRBD2; CDR3 protein: CASSLVGGGAPDTQYF; CDR3 DNA: TGCGCCAGCAGCTTGGTCGGCGGGGGGGCCCCGGATACGCAGTATTTT
V gene: TRBV5-6; clone size: -; J gene: TRBJ1-1; D gene: TRBD1; CDR3 protein: CASSFWSGNRGNTEAFF; CDR3 DNA: TGTGCCAGCAGCTTTTGGTCAGGCAACAGGGGGAACACTGAAGCTTTCTTT
V gene: TRBV6-5; clone size: few; J gene: TRBJ2-5; D gene: -; CDR3 protein: CASSYSPRGSQETQYF; CDR3 DNA: TGTGCCAGCAGTTACTCGCCAAGGGGCAGTCAAGAGACCCAGTACTTC
V gene: TRBV12-3/TRBV12-4; clone size: -; J gene: TRBJ1-2; D gene: -; CDR3 protein: CASSFTDNYGYTF; CDR3 DNA: TGTGCCAGCAGTTTTACAGACAACTATGGCTACACCTTC
V gene: TRBV7-2; clone size: -; J gene: TRBJ1-3; D gene: TRBD1; CDR3 protein: CASSLDRGGNTIYF; CDR3 DNA: TGTGCCAGCAGCTTAGACAGGGGTGGAAACACCATATATTTT
V gene: TRBV27; clone size: -; J gene: TRBJ1-6; D gene: -; CDR3 protein: CASSLEGEYDSSPLHF; CDR3 DNA: TGTGCCAGCAGTCTCGAAGGGGAATATGATAGTTCACCCCTCCACTTT
V gene: TRBV7-9; clone size: -; J gene: TRBJ1-2; D gene: -; CDR3 protein: CASSFDRNYGYTF; CDR3 DNA: TGTGCCAGCAGCTTCGACAGGAACTATGGCTACACCTTC
V gene: TRBV20-1; clone size: -; J gene: TRBJ2-3; D gene: -; CDR3 protein: CSASAASGTDTQYF; CDR3 DNA: TGCAGTGCTAGTGCCGCTAGCGGCACAGATACGCAGTATTTT
V gene: TRBV29-1; clone size: -; J gene: TRBJ2-3; D gene: -; CDR3 protein: CSVEVNQGDTQYF; CDR3 DNA: TGCAGCGTTGAAGTAAATCAGGGAGATACGCAGTATTTT
V gene: TRBV2; clone size: -; J gene: TRBJ2-7; D gene: -; CDR3 protein: CASSVSRGHYEQYF; CDR3 DNA: TGTGCCAGCAGTGTTTCCAGGGGCCACTACGAGCAGTACTTC
V gene: TRBV21-1; clone size: -; J gene: TRBJ1-6; D gene: -; CDR3 protein: CASSRLREGFGSPLHF; CDR3 DNA: TGTGCCAGCAGCAGGCTCAGGGAAGGTTTTGGTTCACCCCTCCACTTT
V gene: TRBV7-9; clone size: -; J gene: TRBJ1-5; D gene: -; CDR3 protein: CASSSSRSQPQHF; CDR3 DNA: TGTGCCAGCAGCTCATCAAGGAGTCAGCCCCAGCATTTT
V gene: TRBV5-1; clone size: -; J gene: TRBJ1-1; D gene: -; CDR3 protein: CASSLVGSSGRGGEAFF; CDR3 DNA: TGCGCCAGCAGCTTGGTTGGTTCTTCAGGGAGGGGTGGTGAAGCTTTCTTT
V gene: TRBV5-6; clone size: once; J gene: TRBJ2-3; D gene: TRBD2; CDR3 protein: CASRSGTSGFTDTQYF; CDR3 DNA: TGTGCCAGCAGATCCGGGACTAGCGGGTTTACAGATACGCAGTATTTT
V gene: TRBV15; clone size: -; J gene: TRBJ1-4; D gene: TRBD1; CDR3 protein: CATKATGNEKLFF; CDR3 DNA: TGTGCCACCAAAGCGACAGGGAATGAAAAACTGTTTTTT
V gene: TRBV5-1; clone size: -; J gene: TRBJ1-2; D gene: -; CDR3 protein: CASSLATTNYGYTF; CDR3 DNA: TGCGCCAGCAGCTTGGCCACGACAAACTATGGCTACACCTTC
V gene: TRBV5-1; clone size: few; J gene: TRBJ1-1; D gene: TRBD1; CDR3 protein: CASSLPTGTGVNTEAFF; CDR3 DNA: TGCGCCAGCAGCTTGCCTACCGGGACAGGGGTAAACACTGAAGCTTTCTTT
V gene: TRBV7-2; clone size: -; J gene: TRBJ1-6; D gene: TRBD1; CDR3 protein: CASSLRQGQGKVNSPLHF; CDR3 DNA: TGTGCCAGCAGCCTGCGTCAGGGACAGGGAAAGGTCAATTCACCCCTCCACTTT
V gene: TRBV2; clone size: -; J gene: TRBJ1-5; D gene: -; CDR3 protein: CASGTGDQPQHF; CDR3 DNA: TGTGCCAGCGGAACGGGGGATCAGCCCCAGCATTTT
V gene: TRBV10-1; clone size: -; J gene: TRBJ2-1; D gene: TRBD2; CDR3 protein: CASSAGTSGANEQFF; CDR3 DNA: TGCGCCAGCAGTGCCGGGACTAGCGGGGCCAATGAGCAGTTCTTC
V gene: TRBV2; clone size: once; J gene: TRBJ2-5; D gene: TRBD2; CDR3 protein: CASSRTSEQETQYF; CDR3 DNA: TGTGCCAGCAGTAGGACTAGCGAACAAGAGACCCAGTACTTC
V gene: TRBV18; clone size: -; J gene: TRBJ1-2; D gene: TRBD1; CDR3 protein: CASSPVDRGLGYTF; CDR3 DNA: TGTGCCAGCTCCCCCGTGGACAGGGGGCTTGGCTACACCTTC
V gene: TRBV20-1; clone size: -; J gene: TRBJ2-7; D gene: -; CDR3 protein: CSASTPGGVGRGYEQYF; CDR3 DNA: TGCAGTGCTAGTACCCCCGGAGGGGTAGGCCGGGGCTACGAGCAGTACTTC
V gene: TRBV11-2; clone size: few; J gene: TRBJ2-2; D gene: -; CDR3 protein: CASSLQHSGELFF; CDR3 DNA: TGTGCCAGCAGCCTGCAACATTCCGGGGAGCTGTTTTTT
V gene: TRBV28; clone size: once; J gene: TRBJ1-5; D gene: -; CDR3 protein: CASISQGGNQPQHF; CDR3 DNA: TGTGCCAGCATCAGTCAGGGTGGCAATCAGCCCCAGCATTTT
V gene: TRBV28; clone size: -; J gene: TRBJ1-1; D gene: -; CDR3 protein: CASSLVTSNTEAFF; CDR3 DNA: TGTGCCAGCAGTTTAGTCACTTCAAACACTGAAGCTTTCTTT
V gene: TRBV3-1/TRBV3-2; clone size: once; J gene: TRBJ1-1; D gene: -; CDR3 protein: CASRGGGIEAFF; CDR3 DNA: TGTGCCAGCAGAGGGGGGGGGATTGAAGCTTTCTTT
V gene: TRBV7-8; clone size: -; J gene: TRBJ2-5; D gene: TRBD1; CDR3 protein: CASSLTSGQGGWETQYF; CDR3 DNA: TGTGCCAGCAGCCTGACATCCGGACAGGGGGGCTGGGAGACCCAGTACTTC
V gene: TRBV5-1; clone size: -; J gene: TRBJ2-1; D gene: TRBD2; CDR3 protein: CASSLTSGLNEQFF; CDR3 DNA: TGCGCCAGCAGCTTGACTAGCGGCCTCAATGAGCAGTTCTTC
V gene: TRBV6-1; clone size: -; J gene: TRBJ1-1; D gene: -; CDR3 protein: CASSESAYLRFGAFF; CDR3 DNA: TGTGCCAGCAGTGAAAGCGCGTATCTACGATTTGGCGCTTTCTTT
V gene: TRBV11-2; clone size: -; J gene: TRBJ1-2; D gene: TRBD1; CDR3 protein: CASSLDQGASGYTF; CDR3 DNA: TGTGCCAGCAGCTTAGATCAGGGGGCCAGTGGCTACACCTTC
V gene: TRBV4-3; clone size: -; J gene: TRBJ2-3; D gene: TRBD1; CDR3 protein: CASSQGPGTASDTQYF; CDR3 DNA: TGCGCCAGCAGCCAGGGACCTGGGACAGCGTCAGATACGCAGTATTTT
V gene: TRBV7-9; clone size: -; J gene: TRBJ2-1; D gene: -; CDR3 protein: CASEPQAAGGEQFF; CDR3 DNA: TGTGCCAGCGAGCCCCAGGCCGCGGGCGGGGAGCAGTTCTTC
V gene: TRBV4-2; clone size: few; J gene: TRBJ1-1; D gene: TRBD1; CDR3 protein: CASRGQLNTEAFF; CDR3 DNA: TGTGCCAGCAGGGGACAGCTGAACACTGAAGCTTTCTTT
V gene: TRBV7-2; clone size: -; J gene: TRBJ1-1; D gene: -; CDR3 protein: CASSLHSTWTEAFF; CDR3 DNA: TGTGCCAGCAGCTTACACAGCACGTGGACTGAAGCTTTCTTT
V gene: TRBV11-2; clone size: many; J gene: TRBJ2-7; D gene: -; CDR3 protein: CASSFYTETYEQYF; CDR3 DNA: TGTGCCAGCAGCTTCTACACAGAAACCTACGAGCAGTACTTC
V gene: TRBV5-8; clone size: few; J gene: TRBJ2-1; D gene: -; CDR3 protein: CASSLLNEQFF; CDR3 DNA: TGTGCCAGCAGCCTACTCAATGAGCAGTTCTTC
V gene: TRBV10-3; clone size: -; J gene: TRBJ1-3; D gene: TRBD1; CDR3 protein: CAISEGQGATAGNTIYF; CDR3 DNA: TGTGCCATCAGTGAAGGGCAGGGGGCTACGGCTGGAAACACCATATATTTT
V gene: TRBV24-1; clone size: -; J gene: TRBJ1-1; D gene: -; CDR3 protein: CATSDPGSDTEAFF; CDR3 DNA: TGTGCCACCAGTGATCCTGGTAGTGACACTGAAGCTTTCTTT
V gene: TRBV28; clone size: -; J gene: TRBJ1-5; D gene: -; CDR3 protein: CASSLYRSNQPQHF; CDR3 DNA: TGTGCCAGCAGTTTATACAGGTCGAATCAGCCCCAGCATTTT
V gene: TRBV10-3; clone size: -; J gene: TRBJ2-3; D gene: TRBD2; CDR3 protein: CAISVGAGGTSSTDTQYF; CDR3 DNA: TGTGCCATCAGTGTGGGAGCGGGGGGTACCTCTAGCACAGATACGCAGTATTTT
V gene: TRBV7-2; clone size: -; J gene: TRBJ1-2; D gene: TRBD1; CDR3 protein: CASSLGGTGGYGYTF; CDR3 DNA: TGTGCCAGCAGCCTAGGAGGGACAGGAGGATATGGCTACACCTTC
V gene: TRBV6-2/TRBV6-3; clone size: -; J gene: TRBJ2-3; D gene: -; CDR3 protein: CASSYPNRDPQYF; CDR3 DNA: TGTGCCAGCAGTTACCCTAACCGCGATCCGCAGTATTTT